One and the same sample provided the 10 T cell receptor beta chains below, sequenced in a study of T-cell reconstitution after alpha-beta-depleted transplantation in children. Researchers prepared the TCRbeta library using unique molecular identifiers, the study reports. TCRdb re-derived calls from the PCR reads in MiXCR, one entry per CDR3 protein. The sample contains about 48,000 distinct CDR3 sequences, about 5.7% of which appear only once. The sequences come from PBMCs, mostly from graft donor cells, collected 60 days after TCRalphabeta/CD19-depleted stem cell transplant. The receptors here all came from a female patient aged 2-9 years who had a stem cell transplant for aplastic anemia, so the T cells may come from the graft donor.

In this sample, this clonotype turned up many times. The chain has TRBV20-1 and TRBJ2-4; D is possibly TRBD1 or TRBD2 (5 bases each). The CDR3 covers 15 residues. The germline V and J ends were trimmed by 5 bases and 5 bases, with 19 bases remaining between them. CDR1 and CDR2 (germline): DFQATT, SNEGSKA (reference sequence). CDR3 bases: TGCAGTGCTGACCACCCAGGGAGAGGAGAAAACATTCAGTACTTC. It specifies CSADHPGRGENIQYF.

This clonotype is medium-sized by share. The rearrangement joins TRBV18 to TRBJ2-1; 10 bases agree with TRBD1. Losses at the gene ends were 8 bases for V and 6 bases for J; bases not matched to a gene: 7. Germline CDR1 reads KGHSH; CDR2 reads LQKENI. This CDR3 is 14 amino acids long. The CDR3 region has the DNA TGTGCCAGCGCAACCGGGACAGGGGTCAATGAGCAGTTCTTC. It translates to CASATGTGVNEQFF.

This clonotype was observed at least ten times. The J gene is TRBJ2-3, the V gene TRBV7-3; D not certain. Deletions cut 5 bases from V and 6 bases from J, with 0 bases between. Germline V gene lookup returns CDR1 SGHTA and CDR2 FQGTGA. This CDR3 has 9 amino acids. CDR3 in DNA: TGTGCCAGCAGCGATACGCAGTATTTT. Its protein product is CASSDTQYF.

This clonotype was counted between two and nine times. V and J are TRBV6-1 and TRBJ2-5, with unresolved D. Germline V gene sequence: CDR1 MNHNS, CDR2 SASEGT. CDR3 length: 13 residues. The V and J ends lost 5 bases and 1 base respectively, with 8 bases between them. This CDR3 reads CASSYSIQETQYF. CDR3 coding DNA: TGTGCCAGCAGTTACAGTATCCAAGAGACCCAGTACTTC.

This clonotype was recorded many times. CDR3 in amino acids: CSARDSRLAGAGETQYF. In DNA, the CDR3 is TGCAGTGCTAGAGATTCCCGACTAGCGGGAGCGGGAGAGACCCAGTACTTC. The chain couples TRBV20-1 to TRBJ2-5; 12 nucleotides line up with TRBD2. The germline V gene encodes CDR1 DFQATT and CDR2 SNEGSKA (reference sequence). The CDR3 extends over 17 amino acids. Unmatched junction bases numbered 9, after V lost 0 bases and J lost 4 bases.

This clonotype came up many times. This chain links TRBV7-8 with TRBJ2-1, with 7 bases aligning to TRBD1. Germline CDR1 reads SGHVS; CDR2 reads FQNEAQ. This CDR3 contains 17 residues. Trimming cost V 6 bases and J 9 bases; bases outside gene matches: 20. The CDR3 protein is CASREIAGGAFIGEQFF. CDR3 nucleotides: TGTGCCAGCAGGGAGATAGCAGGGGGTGCGTTCATTGGTGAGCAGTTCTTC.

The chain is built from TRBV20-1 and TRBJ2-2; 11 positions agree with TRBD1. CDR1 is DFQATT and CDR2 is SNEGSKA in the germline V gene (reference sequence). The CDR3 runs 13 residues. The CDR3: CRGQGVNTGELFF. The CDR3 DNA reads as TGCAGGGGACAGGGGGTGAACACCGGGGAGCTGTTTTTT.

This clonotype was found many times. This chain links TRBV6-1 with TRBJ2-3; 12 nucleotides agree with TRBD1. The CDR3 is 14 amino acids. V shed 8 bases, J shed 3 bases, and the junction held 3 bases outside the gene matches. The germline V gene encodes CDR1 MNHNS and CDR2 SASEGT. CDR3 protein: CASWDRGLTDTQYF. CDR3 in DNA: TGTGCCAGCTGGGACAGGGGGCTGACAGATACGCAGTATTTT.

This clonotype was detected ten times or more. V gene TRBV20-1 combines with J gene TRBJ1-2, with TRBD1 matching 10 bases. Germline trimming cut 2 bases from V and 4 bases from J; bases unmatched to any gene: 7. CDR1 DFQATT and CDR2 SNEGSKA come from the germline V gene (reference sequence). The CDR3 is 15 residues long. CDR3 in amino acids: CSARTTGQGSYGYTF. DNA of the CDR3: TGCAGTGCTAGAACCACGGGACAGGGGAGCTATGGCTACACCTTC.

This clonotype occurred many times. The V and J genes are TRBV4-2 and TRBJ2-3, with 7 bases identical to TRBD1. The CDR3 totals 15 residues. V trimming: 0 bases; J trimming: 4 bases; junction bases outside the gene matches: 4. Germline V gives CDR1 LGHNA, CDR2 YNFKEQ. DNA of the CDR3: TGTGCCAGCAGCCAAGATATCCAGGGGGCAGATACGCAGTATTTT. Translating it yields CASSQDIQGADTQYF.